The source of this TCR beta chain is a study of control samples from healthy donors and cancer patients. This clone is a singleton in its sample. After removal of 9 bases from V and 6 bases from J, the junction contained 17 bases not matched to a gene. Per the germline V gene, CDR1 is MDHEN and CDR2 is SYDVKM. This CDR3 spans 15 amino acids. Assay used: immunoSEQ multiplex PCR; TCRdb lists only in-frame clones, some missing. Seen here are just over 80,000 clones, around 94% observed once, and the top ten hold approximately 4.8%. Sequences were obtained from blood. This sequence joins TRBV28 and TRBJ2-7; TRBD2 agrees at 7 bases. The source of this sequence is a woman younger than 30 in good health. The CDR3 spells CASHSGEGFSGEQYF. The CDR3 nucleotides are TGTGCCAGTCACTCTGGGGAGGGCTTTTCCGGCGAGCAGTACTTC.